What follows are 12 T cell receptor beta chains derived from one specimen sequenced in a study of blood T cell repertoires in COVID-19. TCRdb keeps only in-frame clones here, not all; method: immunoSEQ multiplex PCR. The profile shows about 63,000 clones, about 90% of them singletons. The source material was peripheral blood. These receptors were taken from a human donor in a cohort sampled during active COVID-19.

Only a few counts were recorded for this clone. V usage is TRBV20-1 and J usage is TRBJ1-2; D gene uncertain. Germline CDR1 and CDR2: DFQATT and SNEGSKA (reference sequence). The CDR3 is 13 amino acids. V was pared by 3 bases and J by 2 bases, with 10 bases between. CDR3 nucleotides: TGCAGTGCTAGTCCGGGGAGGAACTATGGCTACACCTTC. Translation: CSASPGRNYGYTF.

V gene TRBV19 combines with J gene TRBJ1-4; tentatively, D is TRBD1 (5 bases). The ends were cut back, 5 bases at V and 5 bases at J, with 15 bases in the middle. Germline CDR1 reads LNHDA; CDR2 reads SQIVND (reference sequence). The CDR3 totals 15 residues. CDR3 bases: TGTGCCAGTAGTCCCGGGACTCTCAAGAATGAAAAACTGTTTTTT. Translation: CASSPGTLKNEKLFF. Supplemented by reference TRBV19 and TRBJ1-4, the full variable domain reads DGGITQSPKYLFRKEGQNVTLSCEQNLNHDAMYWYRQDPGQGLRLIYYSQIVNDFQKGDIAEGYSVSREKKESFPLTVTSAQKNPTAFYLCASSPGTLKNEKLFFGSGTQLSVL.

This chain uses TRBV6-5 with TRBJ1-3; D might be TRBD1 (6 bases). V was clipped by 5 bases and J by 0 bases, with 11 bases between them. Germline lookup yields CDR1 MNHEY and CDR2 SVGAGI. This CDR3 region has 15 residues. CDR3 sequence reads: CASSPDRSSGNTIYF. CDR3 DNA sequence: TGTGCCAGCAGTCCCGACAGGAGCTCTGGAAACACCATATATTTT.

The chain recombines TRBV6-1 with TRBJ2-7; 7 nucleotides align to TRBD1. The CDR3 extends over 16 amino acids. V dropped 0 bases and J dropped 4; count of bases not matched to a gene: 9. Germline CDR1 and CDR2: MNHNS and SASEGT. The CDR3 DNA reads as TGTGCCAGCAGTGAAGCTGGTTCAGGGGGTAAATACGAGCAGTACTTC. Translating gives CASSEAGSGGKYEQYF.

This rearrangement joins TRBV18 to TRBJ1-6, with 11 bases identical to TRBD1. The J segment lost 7 bases and the V segment lost 5 bases, leaving 1 base of the junction unmatched. The CDR3 is made up of 14 amino acids. Germline CDR1 and CDR2: KGHSH and LQKENI. Here the CDR3 DNA reads TGTGCCAGCTCAAGGGACAGGGGGAATTCACCCCTCCACTTT. Residues: CASSRDRGNSPLHF. The full variable domain, with the rest looked up from reference TRBV18 and TRBJ1-6, is NAGVMQNPRHLVRRRGQEARLRCSPMKGHSHVYWYRQLPEEGLKFMVYLQKENIIDESGMPKERFSAEFPKEGPSILRIQQVVRGDSAAYFCASSRDRGNSPLHFGNGTRLTVT.

The rearrangement links TRBV5-5 to TRBJ1-2, with 9 positions matching TRBD1. V shed 3 bases, J shed 4 bases, and the junction held 10 bases outside the gene matches. The CDR3 totals 16 residues. Germline V gene lookup returns CDR1 SGHKS and CDR2 YYEKEE (reference sequence). For the CDR3, the DNA is TGTGCCAGCAGCTGGAGCGGACAGGGGAATATCTATGGCTACACCTTC. Translated, it gives CASSWSGQGNIYGYTF.

The chain has TRBV11-3 and TRBJ2-5, with 9 bases aligning to TRBD1. The CDR3 runs 16 residues. From germline, CDR1 is SGHNT and CDR2 YENEEA. Trimming cost V 0 bases and J 5 bases; bases outside gene matches: 7. The CDR3 coding sequence is TGTGCCAGCAGCTTAGATGGACAGGGGAGGGGTGAGACCCAGTACTTC. Amino acid sequence: CASSLDGQGRGETQYF.

The J gene is TRBJ2-2, the V gene TRBV7-2, with a weak D call TRBD1 (5 bases). The germline CDR1 and CDR2 sequences are SGHTA and FQGNSA. Trimming took 5 bases from V and 3 from J, leaving 13 bases between them. The CDR3 totals 15 residues. DNA for the CDR3: TGTGCCAGCAGCCCGACAGCTACATACACCGGGGAGCTGTTTTTT. Its protein product is CASSPTATYTGELFF.

The chain is built from TRBV5-1 and TRBJ2-1, with TRBD2 as a possible D gene (6 bases). CDR1 is SGHRS, CDR2 YFSETQ, per germline. CDR3 length: 13 amino acids. V lost 6 bases and J lost 5, with 12 bases in between. CDR3 region: CASTGLLNNEQFF. CDR3 DNA sequence: TGCGCCAGCACGGGACTCTTAAACAATGAGCAGTTCTTC.

The chain is built from TRBV5-6 and TRBJ1-4, with 9 positions matching TRBD1. Germline trimming cut 0 bases from V and 8 bases from J; bases unmatched to any gene: 5. The CDR3 loop spans 15 amino acids. CDR1 is SGHDT and CDR2 is YYEEEE in the germline V gene. DNA of the CDR3: TGTGCCAGCAGCTTGGCCGACAGGGGGAGAGAAAAACTGTTTTTT. It specifies CASSLADRGREKLFF.

The J gene is TRBJ2-1, the V gene TRBV12-5, with D possibly being TRBD2 (5 bases). CDR1 and CDR2 (germline): LGHNT, FRNRAP. The CDR3 spans 17 residues. V was cut by 0 bases and J by 4 bases, with 16 bases left in between. CDR3 nucleotides: TGTGCTAGTGGTTTGGTAGATGGCAGGCCGGGGTACAATGAGCAGTTCTTC. This gives the protein CASGLVDGRPGYNEQFF.

The CDR3 DNA sequence: TGTGCCTGGAAATCGGGACAGGGTCGAAATCAGCCCCAGCATTTT. This sequence encodes CAWKSGQGRNQPQHF. The chain employs TRBV30 and TRBJ1-5; TRBD1 agrees at 9 bases. Trimming at V came to 4 bases and at J to 4 bases, leaving 8 bases not matched to a gene. Germline V gene data show CDR1 as GTSNPN and CDR2 as SVGIG (reference sequence). This CDR3 has 15 amino acids.